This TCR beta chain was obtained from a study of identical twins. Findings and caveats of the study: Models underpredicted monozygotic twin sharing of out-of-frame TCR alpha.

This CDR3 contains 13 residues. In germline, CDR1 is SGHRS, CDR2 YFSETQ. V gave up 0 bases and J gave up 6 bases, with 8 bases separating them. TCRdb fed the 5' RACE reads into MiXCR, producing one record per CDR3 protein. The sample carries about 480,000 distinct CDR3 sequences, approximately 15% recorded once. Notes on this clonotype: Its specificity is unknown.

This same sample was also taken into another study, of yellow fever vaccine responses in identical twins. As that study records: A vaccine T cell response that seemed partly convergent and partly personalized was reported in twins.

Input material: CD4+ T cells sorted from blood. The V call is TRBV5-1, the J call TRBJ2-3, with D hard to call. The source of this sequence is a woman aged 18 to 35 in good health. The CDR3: CASSLDPPDTQYF. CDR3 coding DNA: TGCGCCAGCAGCTTGGATCCACCGGATACGCAGTATTTT.